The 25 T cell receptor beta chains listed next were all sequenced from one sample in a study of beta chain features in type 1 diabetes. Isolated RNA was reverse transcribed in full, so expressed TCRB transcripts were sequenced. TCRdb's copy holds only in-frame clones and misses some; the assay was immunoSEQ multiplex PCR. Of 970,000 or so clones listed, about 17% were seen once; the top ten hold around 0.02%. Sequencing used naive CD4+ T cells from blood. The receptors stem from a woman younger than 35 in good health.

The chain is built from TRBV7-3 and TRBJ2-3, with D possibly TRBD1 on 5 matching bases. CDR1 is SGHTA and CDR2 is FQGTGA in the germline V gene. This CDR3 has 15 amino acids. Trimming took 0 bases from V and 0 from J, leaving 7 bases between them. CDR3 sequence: CASSLTRGSTDTQYF. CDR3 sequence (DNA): TGTGCCAGCAGCTTAACAAGGGGCAGCACAGATACGCAGTATTTT.

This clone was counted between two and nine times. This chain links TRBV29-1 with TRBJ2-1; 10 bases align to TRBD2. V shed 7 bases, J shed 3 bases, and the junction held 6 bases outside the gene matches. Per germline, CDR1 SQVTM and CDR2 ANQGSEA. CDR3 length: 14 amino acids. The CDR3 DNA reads TGCAGCGACAGGCCTAGCGGGGGCTACAATGAGCAGTTCTTC. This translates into CSDRPSGGYNEQFF.

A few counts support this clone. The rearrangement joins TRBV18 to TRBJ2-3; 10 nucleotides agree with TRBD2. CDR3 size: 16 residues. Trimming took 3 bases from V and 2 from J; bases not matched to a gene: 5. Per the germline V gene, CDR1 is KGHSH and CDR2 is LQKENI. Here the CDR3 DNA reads TGTGCCAGCTCACCCTTAGCGGGAGGACTCACAGATACGCAGTATTTT. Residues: CASSPLAGGLTDTQYF.

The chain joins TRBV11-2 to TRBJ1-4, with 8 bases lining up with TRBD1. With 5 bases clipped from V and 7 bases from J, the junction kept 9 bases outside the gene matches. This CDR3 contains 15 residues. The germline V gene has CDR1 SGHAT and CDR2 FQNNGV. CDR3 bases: TGTGCCAGCAGCCTCCAGACAGGGGTTGGTGAAAAACTGTTTTTT. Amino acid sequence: CASSLQTGVGEKLFF. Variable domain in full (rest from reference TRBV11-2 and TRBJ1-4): EAGVAQSPRYKIIEKRQSVAFWCNPISGHATLYWYQQILGQGPKLLIQFQNNGVVDDSQLPKDRFSAERLKGVDSTLKIQPAKLEDSAVYLCASSLQTGVGEKLFFGSGTQLSVL.

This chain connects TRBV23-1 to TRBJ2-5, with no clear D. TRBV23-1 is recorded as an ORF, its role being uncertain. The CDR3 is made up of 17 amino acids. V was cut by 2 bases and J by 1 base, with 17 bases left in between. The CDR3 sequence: CASSQGIWVRVQETQYF. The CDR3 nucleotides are TGCGCCAGCAGTCAAGGCATTTGGGTTCGGGTCCAAGAGACCCAGTACTTC.

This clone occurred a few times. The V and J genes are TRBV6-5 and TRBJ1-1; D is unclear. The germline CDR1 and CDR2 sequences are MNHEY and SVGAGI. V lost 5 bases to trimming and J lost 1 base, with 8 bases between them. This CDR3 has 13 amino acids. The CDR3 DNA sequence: TGTGCCAGCAGTAAACAGCGGAACACTGAAGCTTTCTTT. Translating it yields CASSKQRNTEAFF.

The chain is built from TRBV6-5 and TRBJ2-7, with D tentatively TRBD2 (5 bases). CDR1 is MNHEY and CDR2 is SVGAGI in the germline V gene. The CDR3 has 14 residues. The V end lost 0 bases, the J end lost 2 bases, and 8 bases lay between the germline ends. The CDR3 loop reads CASSYSRATYEQYF. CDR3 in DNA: TGTGCCAGCAGTTACTCGCGGGCAACCTACGAGCAGTACTTC.

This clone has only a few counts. The CDR3 DNA is TGTGCCAGCAGTTCCGCGCGGGGGAGGGATACGCAGTATTTT. Protein sequence: CASSSARGRDTQYF. J is TRBJ2-3 and V is TRBV28, with 7 nucleotides matching TRBD2. CDR3 length: 14 amino acids. Germline loops: CDR1 MDHEN, CDR2 SYDVKM. V dropped 4 bases and J dropped 6; count of bases not matched to a gene: 7.

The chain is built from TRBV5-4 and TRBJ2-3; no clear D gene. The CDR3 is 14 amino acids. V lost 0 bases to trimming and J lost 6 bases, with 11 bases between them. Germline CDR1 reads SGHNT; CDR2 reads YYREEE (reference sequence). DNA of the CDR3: TGTGCCAGCAGCTTGGACGTGTCGCCGGATACGCAGTATTTT. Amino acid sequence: CASSLDVSPDTQYF.

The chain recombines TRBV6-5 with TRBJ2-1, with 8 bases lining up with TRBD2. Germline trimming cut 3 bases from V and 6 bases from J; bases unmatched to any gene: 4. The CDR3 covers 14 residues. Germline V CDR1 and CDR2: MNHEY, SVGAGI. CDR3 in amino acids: CASSYSGGINEQFF. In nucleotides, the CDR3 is TGTGCCAGCAGTTATTCGGGGGGGATCAATGAGCAGTTCTTC.

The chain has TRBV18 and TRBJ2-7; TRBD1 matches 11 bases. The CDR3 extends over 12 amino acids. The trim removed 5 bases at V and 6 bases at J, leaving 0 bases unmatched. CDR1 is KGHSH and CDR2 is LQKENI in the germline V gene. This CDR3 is CASSGTGGEQYF. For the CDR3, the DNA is TGTGCCAGCTCAGGGACAGGGGGCGAGCAGTACTTC. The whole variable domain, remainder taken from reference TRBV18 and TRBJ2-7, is NAGVMQNPRHLVRRRGQEARLRCSPMKGHSHVYWYRQLPEEGLKFMVYLQKENIIDESGMPKERFSAEFPKEGPSILRIQQVVRGDSAAYFCASSGTGGEQYFGPGTRLTVT.

CDR3 DNA: TGTGCCAGCTCACCACCAGCCGGTTGGGGAATGAACACTGAAGCTTTCTTT. It translates to CASSPPAGWGMNTEAFF. The chain joins TRBV18 to TRBJ1-1; D unclear. Looked up from germline, CDR1 is KGHSH and CDR2 is LQKENI. V dropped 0 bases and J dropped 0 bases, with 14 bases sitting between them. This CDR3 region has 17 residues.

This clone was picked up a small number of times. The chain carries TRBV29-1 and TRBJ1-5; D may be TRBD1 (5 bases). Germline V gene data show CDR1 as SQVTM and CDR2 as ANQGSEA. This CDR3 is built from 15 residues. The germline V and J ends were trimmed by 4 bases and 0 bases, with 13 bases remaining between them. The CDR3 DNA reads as TGCAGCGTTGCATTTGGGGGTTATAGCAATCAGCCCCAGCATTTT. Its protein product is CSVAFGGYSNQPQHF.

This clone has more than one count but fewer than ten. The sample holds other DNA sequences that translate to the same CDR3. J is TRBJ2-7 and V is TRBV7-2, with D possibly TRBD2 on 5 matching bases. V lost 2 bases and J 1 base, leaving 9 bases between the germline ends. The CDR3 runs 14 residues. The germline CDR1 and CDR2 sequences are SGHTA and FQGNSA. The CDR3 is CASSLFGESYEQYF. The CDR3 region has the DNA TGTGCCAGCAGCTTATTCGGGGAGTCCTACGAGCAGTACTTC. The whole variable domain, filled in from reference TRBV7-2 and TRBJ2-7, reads GAGVSQSPSNKVTEKGKDVELRCDPISGHTALYWYRQSLGQGLEFLIYFQGNSAPDKSGLPSDRFSAERTGGSVSTLTIQRTQQEDSAVYLCASSLFGESYEQYFGPGTRLTVT.

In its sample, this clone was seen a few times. CDR3: CASSYSGTAYEQYF. In DNA, the CDR3 is TGTGCCAGCAGTTACAGTGGGACAGCCTACGAGCAGTACTTC. V and J are TRBV6-6 and TRBJ2-7; 7 nucleotides line up with TRBD1. Germline CDR1 is MNHNY and CDR2 is SVGAGI (reference sequence). V lost 2 bases and J lost 2; bases outside the gene matches: 3. The CDR3 covers 14 residues.

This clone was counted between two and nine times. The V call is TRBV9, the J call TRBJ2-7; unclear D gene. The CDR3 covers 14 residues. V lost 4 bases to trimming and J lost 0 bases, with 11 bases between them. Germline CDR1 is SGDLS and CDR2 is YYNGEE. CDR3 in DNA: TGTGCCAGCAGCCGACGACCGACCTCCTACGAGCAGTACTTC. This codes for CASSRRPTSYEQYF.

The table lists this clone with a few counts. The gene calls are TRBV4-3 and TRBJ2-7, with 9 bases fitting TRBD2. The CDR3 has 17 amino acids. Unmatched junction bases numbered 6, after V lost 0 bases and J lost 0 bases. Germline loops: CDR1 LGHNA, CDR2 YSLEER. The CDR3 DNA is TGCGCCAGCAGCCAAGACCTCGGGACTAGCCGCTCCTACGAGCAGTACTTC. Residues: CASSQDLGTSRSYEQYF.

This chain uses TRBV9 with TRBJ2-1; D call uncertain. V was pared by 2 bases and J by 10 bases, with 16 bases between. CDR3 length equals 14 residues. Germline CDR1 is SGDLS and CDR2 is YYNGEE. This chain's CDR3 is CASSVYSQPREQFF. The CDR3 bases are TGTGCCAGCAGCGTTTACAGCCAACCTAGGGAGCAGTTCTTC. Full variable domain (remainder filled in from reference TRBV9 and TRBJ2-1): DSGVTQTPKHLITATGQRVTLRCSPRSGDLSVYWYQQSLDQGLQFLIQYYNGEERAKGNILERFSAQQFPDLHSELNLSSLELGDSALYFCASSVYSQPREQFFGPGTRLTVL.

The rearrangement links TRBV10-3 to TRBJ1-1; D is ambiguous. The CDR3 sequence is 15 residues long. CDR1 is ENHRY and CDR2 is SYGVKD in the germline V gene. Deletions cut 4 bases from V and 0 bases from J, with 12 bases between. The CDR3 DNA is TGTGCCATCAGTGCATTAGGACGGATGAACACTGAAGCTTTCTTT. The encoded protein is CAISALGRMNTEAFF.

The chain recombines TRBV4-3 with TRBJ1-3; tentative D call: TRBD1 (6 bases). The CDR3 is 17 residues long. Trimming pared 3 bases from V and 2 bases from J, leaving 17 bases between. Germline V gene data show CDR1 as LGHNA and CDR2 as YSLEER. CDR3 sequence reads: CASSQDPRGHAGNTIYF. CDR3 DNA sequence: TGCGCCAGCAGCCAGGACCCTCGGGGGCACGCTGGAAACACCATATATTTT.

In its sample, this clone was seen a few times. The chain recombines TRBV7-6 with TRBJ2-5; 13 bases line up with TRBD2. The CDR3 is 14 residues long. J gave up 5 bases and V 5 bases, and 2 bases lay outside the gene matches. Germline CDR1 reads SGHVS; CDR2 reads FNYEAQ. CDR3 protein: CASSPTSGRETQYF. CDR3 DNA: TGTGCCAGCAGCCCGACTAGCGGGAGGGAGACCCAGTACTTC.

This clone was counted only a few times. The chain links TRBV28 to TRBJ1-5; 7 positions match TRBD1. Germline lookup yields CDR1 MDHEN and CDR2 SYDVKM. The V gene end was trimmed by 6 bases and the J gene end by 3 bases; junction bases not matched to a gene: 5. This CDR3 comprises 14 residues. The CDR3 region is CASRTTGSNQPQHF. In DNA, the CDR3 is TGTGCCAGCAGGACGACAGGGTCCAATCAGCCCCAGCATTTT.

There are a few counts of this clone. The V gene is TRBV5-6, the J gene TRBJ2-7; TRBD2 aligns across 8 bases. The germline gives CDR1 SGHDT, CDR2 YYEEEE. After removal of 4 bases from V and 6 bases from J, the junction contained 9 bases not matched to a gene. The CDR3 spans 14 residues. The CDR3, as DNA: TGTGCCAGCAGCCGGGACGGGAGGGCCCCCGAGCAGTACTTC. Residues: CASSRDGRAPEQYF.

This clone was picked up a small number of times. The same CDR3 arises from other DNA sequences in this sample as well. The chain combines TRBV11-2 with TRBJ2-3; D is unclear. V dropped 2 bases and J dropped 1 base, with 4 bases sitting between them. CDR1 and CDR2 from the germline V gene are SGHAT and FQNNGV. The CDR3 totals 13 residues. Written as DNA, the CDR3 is TGTGCCAGCAGCTTACAGGGCACAGATACGCAGTATTTT. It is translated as CASSLQGTDTQYF.

CDR3 sequence reads: CASSPGLAGGNEQFF. The CDR3 coding sequence is TGTGCCAGCAGCCCGGGACTAGCGGGAGGCAATGAGCAGTTCTTC. The chain carries TRBV5-6 and TRBJ2-1; 15 bases align to TRBD2. The CDR3 runs to 15 residues. Germline V gene lookup returns CDR1 SGHDT and CDR2 YYEEEE. V shed 4 bases, J shed 6 bases, and the junction held 2 bases outside the gene matches.